The 22 T cell receptor beta chains listed next were all sequenced from one sample in a study of blood T cell repertoires in COVID-19. Assay used: immunoSEQ multiplex PCR; TCRdb lists only in-frame clones, some missing. Of about 310,000 clones listed, roughly 89% are singletons. Input material: PBMCs or T cells enriched from blood (not recorded which). Source of these receptors: a woman under 30 with acute COVID-19.

The V gene is TRBV19, the J gene TRBJ1-5; 7 nucleotides line up with TRBD1. Germline V gene sequence: CDR1 LNHDA, CDR2 SQIVND (reference sequence). CDR3 length: 13 amino acids. V lost 3 bases and J lost 7; bases outside the gene matches: 3. This CDR3 is CASSMTGSQPQHF. CDR3 sequence (DNA): TGTGCCAGTAGTATGACAGGGTCCCAGCCCCAGCATTTT.

A note on this clone: The sample holds other DNA sequences that translate to the same CDR3. This chain joins TRBV3-1 (or the pseudogene TRBV3-2) and TRBJ1-1; D is unclear. This CDR3 contains 14 residues. CDR1 is LGHDT and CDR2 is YNNKEL in the germline V gene (reference sequence). The ends were cut back, 3 bases at V and 0 bases at J, with 8 bases in the middle. The DNA of the CDR3 is TGTGCCAGCAGCCAGGCGGGAATGAACACTGAAGCTTTCTTT. This gives the protein CASSQAGMNTEAFF.

The CDR3 protein is CASSISPLGGFHEQYF. CDR3 DNA: TGTGCCAGTAGTATATCCCCCTTGGGGGGATTTCACGAGCAGTACTTC. The chain carries TRBV19 and TRBJ2-7; the D gene is possibly TRBD2 (6 bases). The V end lost 2 bases, the J end lost 5 bases, and 19 bases lay between the germline ends. CDR1 is LNHDA, CDR2 SQIVND, per germline (reference sequence). The CDR3 has 16 amino acids.

The chain carries TRBV14 and TRBJ2-1, with 10 bases matching TRBD2. Trimming took 6 bases from V and 5 from J; bases not matched to a gene: 10. The CDR3 spans 16 residues. Looked up from germline, CDR1 is SGHDN and CDR2 is FVKESK. The CDR3 DNA is TGTGCCAGCAGTAGAGCCGGGACTAGCGTAGACAATGAGCAGTTCTTC. This encodes CASSRAGTSVDNEQFF.

The chain uses TRBV9 and TRBJ2-7; the D gene is possibly TRBD1 (8 bases). The CDR3 extends over 15 amino acids. Germline values: CDR1 SGDLS, CDR2 YYNGEE. Deletions cut 4 bases from V and 0 bases from J, with 14 bases between. As DNA, the CDR3 is TGTGCCAGCAGCCCTACAGGGGGGGCCTCCTACGAGCAGTACTTC. Residues: CASSPTGGASYEQYF.

V and J are TRBV6-4 and TRBJ2-1, with TRBD2 matching over 14 bases. The CDR3 has 18 residues. V shed 4 bases and J 10 bases; nucleotides not matched to a gene: 15. CDR1 is MRHNA, CDR2 SNTAGT, per germline. The CDR3 protein is CASSGNGTSGSGVGEQFF. CDR3 in DNA: TGTGCCAGCAGTGGCAACGGGACTAGCGGGAGTGGGGTGGGGGAGCAGTTCTTC.

The V call is TRBV25-1, the J call TRBJ1-1; no firm D call. The germline gives CDR1 MGHDK, CDR2 SYGVNS. The CDR3 is 14 residues long. The V end lost 6 bases, the J end lost 1 base, and 12 bases lay between the germline ends. In DNA form, the CDR3 reads TGTGCCAGCAGGACCGGGGTGGGGAACACTGAAGCTTTCTTT. Residues: CASRTGVGNTEAFF.

The chain has TRBV6-5 and TRBJ2-5, with 8 bases identical to TRBD1. J lost 4 bases, V lost 4 bases, and 8 bases had no gene match. CDR1 is MNHEY and CDR2 is SVGAGI in the germline V gene. CDR3 size: 15 residues. CDR3 in amino acids: CASSFRRGQVETQYF. CDR3 bases: TGTGCCAGCAGTTTCCGCAGGGGGCAGGTAGAGACCCAGTACTTC.

This clone was seen a few times. The J gene is TRBJ2-1, the V gene TRBV11-2; the D gene is possibly TRBD2 (6 bases). In germline, CDR1 is SGHAT, CDR2 FQNNGV. Trimming left V 6 bases short and J 9 bases short, with 12 bases between. The CDR3 loop spans 12 amino acids. This chain's CDR3 is CASRTSPSEQFF. DNA of the CDR3: TGTGCCAGCAGGACTAGTCCCAGTGAGCAGTTCTTC.

To note about this clone: The identical CDR3 is also encoded by other nucleotide sequences in the sample. The chain couples TRBV27 to TRBJ2-3; no reliable D call. V gave up 3 bases and J gave up 2 bases, with 6 bases separating them. The germline V gene has CDR1 MNHEY and CDR2 SMNVEV (reference sequence). The CDR3 is made up of 13 amino acids. CDR3 amino acids: CASSFTYTDTQYF. CDR3 DNA: TGTGCCAGCAGTTTCACCTACACAGATACGCAGTATTTT.

V and J are TRBV28 and TRBJ1-1; D might be TRBD1 (6 bases). Trimming shortened V by 5 bases and J by 0 bases, and 25 bases separated the two germline ends. The CDR3 has 19 amino acids. Germline V gene data show CDR1 as MDHEN and CDR2 as SYDVKM. In nucleotides, the CDR3 is TGTGCCAGCAGTCCCCCGGGGATAGCGGGGGCCAACATGAACACTGAAGCTTTCTTT. Its translation: CASSPPGIAGANMNTEAFF.

J is TRBJ1-1 and V is TRBV5-4; 11 bases agree with TRBD1. The CDR3 runs to 13 residues. Losses at the gene ends were 8 bases for V and 5 bases for J; bases not matched to a gene: 5. From germline, CDR1 is SGHNT and CDR2 YYREEE (reference sequence). In DNA, the CDR3 is TGTGCCAGTGTGGGACAGGGGGAAACTGAAGCTTTCTTT. Encoded protein: CASVGQGETEAFF.

The V gene is TRBV5-1, the J gene TRBJ2-5; 7 positions match TRBD2. The trim removed 4 bases at V and 3 bases at J, leaving 12 bases unmatched. From germline, CDR1 is SGHRS and CDR2 YFSETQ. This CDR3 is 16 amino acids long. The CDR3 reads CASSHSLAGEEETQYF. The CDR3 region has the DNA TGCGCCAGCAGCCATAGCCTGGCGGGAGAAGAAGAGACCCAGTACTTC.

V gene TRBV28 combines with J gene TRBJ1-2, with 10 nucleotides matching TRBD1. V shed 5 bases and J 2 bases; nucleotides not matched to a gene: 5. The CDR3 runs to 15 residues. Looked up from germline, CDR1 is MDHEN and CDR2 is SYDVKM. The CDR3 is CASSTSGQGNYGYTF. The CDR3 DNA reads TGTGCCAGCAGTACCTCGGGACAGGGGAACTATGGCTACACCTTC.

V usage is TRBV30 and J usage is TRBJ1-1; 9 bases align to TRBD1. In germline, CDR1 is GTSNPN, CDR2 SVGIG (reference sequence). V gave up 3 bases and J gave up 5 bases; unmatched junction bases: 4. This CDR3 is built from 13 residues. DNA for the CDR3: TGTGCCTGGAGCGGACAGGGGACGACTGAAGCTTTCTTT. Residues: CAWSGQGTTEAFF.

J is TRBJ1-2 and V is TRBV9; D is uncertain. Per the germline V gene, CDR1 is SGDLS and CDR2 is YYNGEE. This CDR3 region has 13 residues. The V and J ends lost 2 bases and 1 base respectively, with 6 bases between them. This CDR3 reads CASSVRDNYGYTF. The CDR3 DNA is TGTGCCAGCAGCGTGAGGGATAACTATGGCTACACCTTC.

The chain couples TRBV24-1 to TRBJ2-7, with TRBD2 as a possible D gene (7 bases). The V gene's germline CDR1 is KGHDR and CDR2 SFDVKD. The CDR3 is made up of 17 amino acids. Trimming stripped 2 bases from V and 1 base from J, with 17 bases between. In nucleotides, the CDR3 is TGTGCCACCAGTGATTGGGGGGGCGCTAGCGATTCCTACGAGCAGTACTTC. As protein: CATSDWGGASDSYEQYF.

This clone came up a few times. The rearrangement links TRBV30 to TRBJ1-6; weak D call: TRBD1 (5 bases). V dropped 5 bases and J dropped 5 bases, with 13 bases sitting between them. The CDR3 totals 14 residues. CDR1 is GTSNPN and CDR2 is SVGIG in the germline V gene (reference sequence). CDR3 residues: CAWARDSNNSPLHF. CDR3 DNA sequence: TGTGCCTGGGCCCGGGACTCAAATAATTCACCCCTCCACTTT.

The V gene is TRBV2, the J gene TRBJ2-1, with 8 bases matching TRBD1. This CDR3 is built from 17 residues. V trimming: 2 bases; J trimming: 0 bases; junction bases outside the gene matches: 6. Germline V gives CDR1 SNHLY, CDR2 FYNNEI. The CDR3 loop is CASSEKTGVSSYNEQFF. CDR3 in DNA: TGTGCCAGCAGTGAAAAGACAGGGGTAAGCTCCTACAATGAGCAGTTCTTC.

The rearrangement links TRBV5-1 to TRBJ2-3; perhaps TRBD2 as D (6 bases). From germline, CDR1 is SGHRS and CDR2 YFSETQ. The CDR3 contains 15 residues. V lost 3 bases and J lost 2, with 13 bases in between. The CDR3 sequence is CASSWGEMNTDTQYF. In DNA form, the CDR3 reads TGCGCCAGCAGCTGGGGGGAGATGAACACAGATACGCAGTATTTT.

This clone showed up just a few times. The J gene is TRBJ2-2, the V gene TRBV19; 9 bases fit TRBD1. Germline CDR1 is LNHDA and CDR2 is SQIVND (reference sequence). Trimming at V came to 9 bases and at J to 7 bases, leaving 6 bases not matched to a gene. This CDR3 has 13 residues. CDR3 region: CASHRGRIGELFF. The CDR3 coding sequence is TGTGCCAGCCACAGGGGGCGCATCGGGGAGCTGTTTTTT.

This clone came up once. The chain carries TRBV28 and TRBJ2-1, with D tentatively TRBD2 (6 bases). V was shortened by 3 bases and J by 0 bases, with 12 bases between the two germline ends. Germline CDR1 MDHEN, CDR2 SYDVKM. The CDR3 is 16 amino acids. The CDR3 loop reads CASSLGEAHSYNEQFF. CDR3 in DNA: TGTGCCAGCAGTTTGGGGGAGGCCCACTCCTACAATGAGCAGTTCTTC.